This entry lists 15 T cell receptor beta chains sequenced from one sample in a study of T cells in Graves' hyperthyroidism and ophthalmopathy. The source material, RNA transcripts, was used to amplify TCR beta CDR3 regions. Primed by the HTBI set, a first-round RT-PCR was run on the TCR CDR3. TCRdb fed the multiplex PCR reads into MiXCR, producing one record per CDR3 protein. Here the sample spans hundreds of thousands of distinct CDR3 sequences, less than 20% being singletons. The source material was blood. Every receptor here comes from a man in his forties with Graves' ophthalmopathy.

This clonotype has ten or more counts. The rearrangement uses TRBV11-2 and TRBJ1-5; D not resolved. The CDR3 sequence is 13 residues long. CDR1 is SGHAT, CDR2 FQNNGV, per germline. The ends were cut back, 0 bases at V and 7 bases at J, with 7 bases in the middle. CDR3 sequence reads: CASSLDLVQPQHF. As DNA, the CDR3 is TGTGCCAGCAGCTTAGATCTTGTACAGCCCCAGCATTTT.

A few counts support this clonotype. For the CDR3, the DNA is TGCAGTGCTCAGACTAGCGGCCAAGAGACCCAGTACTTC. This sequence encodes CSAQTSGQETQYF. The chain couples TRBV20-1 to TRBJ2-5; 9 positions match TRBD2. The trim removed 5 bases at V and 1 base at J, leaving 2 bases unmatched. Germline V gene data show CDR1 as DFQATT and CDR2 as SNEGSKA (reference sequence). This CDR3 contains 13 residues.

This clonotype was counted ten times or more. The chain joins TRBV5-5 to TRBJ2-7; the D is unclear. The germline V and J ends were trimmed by 4 bases and 7 bases, with 9 bases remaining between them. There are 11 residues in the CDR3. The germline V gene has CDR1 SGHKS and CDR2 YYEKEE (reference sequence). For the CDR3, the DNA is TGTGCCAGCAGCCCATCGAAGGAGCAGTACTTC. Translated, it gives CASSPSKEQYF.

This clonotype was detected only a few times. This chain links TRBV20-1 with TRBJ1-1; TRBD1 aligns across 10 bases. This CDR3 has 12 amino acids. J was trimmed by 5 bases and V by 6 bases; bases with no gene match: 3. The V gene's germline CDR1 is DFQATT and CDR2 SNEGSKA (reference sequence). DNA for the CDR3: TGCAGTGCCACGGACAGGGGGACTGAAGCTTTCTTT. This codes for CSATDRGTEAFF.

In its sample, this clonotype was seen a few times. The rearrangement links TRBV6-2 or TRBV6-3 to TRBJ2-5; D is possibly TRBD2 (5 bases). CDR3 length equals 15 residues. The germline V and J ends were trimmed by 7 bases and 5 bases, with 20 bases remaining between them. Germline CDR1 reads MNHEY; CDR2 reads SVGEGT. The CDR3 DNA reads TGTGCCAGCACCCCAGGACGAGGGTGGCAGGAGACCCAGTACTTC. It yields the protein CASTPGRGWQETQYF.

V and J are TRBV15 and TRBJ2-2; 9 nucleotides agree with TRBD2. After removal of 3 bases from V and 7 bases from J, the junction contained 9 bases not matched to a gene. The CDR3 contains 16 residues. CDR1 and CDR2 from the germline V gene are LNHNV and YYDKDF (reference sequence). CDR3 bases: TGTGCCACCAGCAGTCAAGGCGGGGGGGCCTTCGGGGAGCTGTTTTTT. Translating gives CATSSQGGGAFGELFF.

This clonotype was observed many times. The V call is TRBV18, the J call TRBJ2-1; D is ambiguous. This CDR3 spans 13 amino acids. Per germline, CDR1 KGHSH and CDR2 LQKENI. The V end lost 2 bases, the J end lost 6 bases, and 8 bases lay between the germline ends. For the CDR3, the DNA is TGTGCCAGCTCACCATTGGGTCCCAATGAGCAGTTCTTC. It codes for CASSPLGPNEQFF.

Turning to this clonotype: Relative to the germline gene, one junction end is altered; a read error may explain this. The chain joins TRBV3-1 to TRBJ2-3; 7 positions match TRBD1. This CDR3 comprises 16 residues. CDR1 is LGHDT and CDR2 is YNNKEL in the germline V gene (reference sequence). The CDR3 protein is CASSQYRDGRTGTQYF. As DNA, the CDR3 is TGTGCCAGCAGCCAGTACAGGGATGGTAGGACAGGTACGCAGTATTTT.

The V call is TRBV7-2, the J call TRBJ2-1, with 10 bases that match TRBD2. The ends lost 3 bases at V and 9 bases at J; junction bases unmatched: 8. Germline CDR1 SGHTA, CDR2 FQGNSA. The CDR3 runs to 15 residues. In DNA, the CDR3 is TGTGCCAGCAGCTTTAAGCGGGAGGGGCACGGTGAGCAGTTCTTC. It translates to CASSFKREGHGEQFF.

The V gene is TRBV20-1, the J gene TRBJ2-1, with 10 nucleotides matching TRBD1. Germline CDR1 is DFQATT and CDR2 is SNEGSKA (reference sequence). This CDR3 region has 14 residues. The J segment lost 2 bases and the V segment lost 5 bases, leaving 3 bases of the junction unmatched. CDR3 sequence reads: CSALTGGPYNEQFF. The DNA for the CDR3 is TGCAGTGCTTTGACAGGGGGCCCCTACAATGAGCAGTTCTTC.

This clonotype was counted many times. The chain links TRBV9 to TRBJ2-3; D may be TRBD1 or TRBD2 (5 bases each). The V gene's germline CDR1 is SGDLS and CDR2 YYNGEE. The V end lost 4 bases, the J end lost 0 bases, and 9 bases lay between the germline ends. The CDR3 extends over 14 amino acids. CDR3 residues: CASSSWGSTDTQYF. DNA of the CDR3: TGTGCCAGCAGCTCCTGGGGGAGCACAGATACGCAGTATTTT.

The sample holds many counts of this clonotype. The J gene is TRBJ2-6, the V gene TRBV28; no definite D call. The V and J ends lost 8 bases and 1 base respectively, with 12 bases between them. From germline, CDR1 is MDHEN and CDR2 SYDVKM. The CDR3 is 15 residues long. The CDR3 protein is CASHPSSSGANVLTF. The CDR3 DNA reads TGTGCCAGCCACCCTTCAAGTTCTGGGGCCAACGTCCTGACTTTC.

This chain joins TRBV7-9 and TRBJ1-6, with a possible D match to TRBD1 (5 bases). The V end was cut by 4 bases, the J end by 7 bases, with 11 bases between. The CDR3 is 14 residues long. Looked up from germline, CDR1 is SEHNR and CDR2 is FQNEAQ (reference sequence). This CDR3 reads CASSSSWGNSPLHF. The CDR3 DNA is TGTGCCAGCAGCTCCTCTTGGGGGAATTCACCCCTCCACTTT.

The chain combines TRBV15 with TRBJ2-6; tentatively, D is TRBD1 (6 bases). The CDR3 length is 15 residues. Between the trimmed V and J ends, which lost 2 bases and 4 bases, there was a span of 9 bases. The germline CDR1 and CDR2 sequences are LNHNV and YYDKDF (reference sequence). The CDR3 protein is CATSRPTGGANVLTF. The CDR3 coding sequence is TGTGCCACCAGCAGACCGACAGGAGGGGCCAACGTCCTGACTTTC.

This clonotype was picked up many times. The rearrangement uses TRBV3-1 and TRBJ1-1; D gene unclear. V was pared by 4 bases and J by 7 bases, with 10 bases between. This CDR3 has 12 amino acids. CDR1 LGHDT and CDR2 YNNKEL come from the germline V gene (reference sequence). CDR3 sequence (DNA): TGTGCCAGCAGCCTTACGTTTAATGAAGCTTTCTTT. Its translation is CASSLTFNEAFF. The variable domain in full, completed from reference TRBV3-1 and TRBJ1-1, reads DTAVSQTPKYLVTQMGNDKSIKCEQNLGHDTMYWYKQDSKKFLKIMFSYNNKELIINETVPNRFSPKSPDKAHLNLHINSLELGDSAVYFCASSLTFNEAFFGQGTRLTVV.